These T cell receptor beta chains were read from a single sample in a study of T cells in Graves' hyperthyroidism and ophthalmopathy. TCRdb re-derived calls from the multiplex PCR reads in MiXCR, one entry per CDR3 protein. Among about 590,000 distinct CDR3 sequences listed, about a sixth were seen once. Sequenced material: blood. The receptors were sampled from a woman aged 25-40 years with Graves' hyperthyroidism. Both conserved end residues are part of each CDR3.

j_call v_call cdr3_aa
TRBJ2-7 TRBV27 CASRRLGGSEPIYEQYF
TRBJ2-7 TRBV6-2/TRBV6-3 CASTRDRGYYEQYF
TRBJ2-1 TRBV7-3 CASSPTGSDNEQFF
TRBJ2-1 TRBV7-6 CASSLVVRGSYNEQFF
TRBJ1-2 TRBV2 CANNRGGYGYTF
TRBJ2-1 TRBV20-1 CSAGAGTGPISAYNEQFF
TRBJ2-7 TRBV6-1 CASSVGLATYEQYF
TRBJ2-7 TRBV30 CAWAPGPSYEQYF
TRBJ2-3 TRBV7-2 CASSLIGPDTQYF
TRBJ2-1 TRBV19 CASSIGGTDNEQFF
TRBJ1-2 TRBV12-3/TRBV12-4 CASGHIRGYTF
TRBJ2-5 TRBV4-1 CASSQDLGGTTQYF
TRBJ2-1 TRBV19 CASGRDEQFF
TRBJ2-5 TRBV11-3 CASSRGQGRETQYF
TRBJ2-1 TRBV24-1 CATSGVGNNEQFF
TRBJ1-6 TRBV7-9 CASRIAGTVYNSPLHF
TRBJ2-7 TRBV13 CASSLRTTGNDEQYF
TRBJ1-2 TRBV10-1 CASSESLAYGYTF
TRBJ2-1 TRBV7-3 CASSLTSGSNYNEQFF
TRBJ1-5 TRBV6-1 CATGTDSNQPQHF